The present T cell receptor beta chain was sequenced within a study of Ad26.COV2.S vaccination and SARS-CoV-2 variants. Study-level background: Ad26.COV2.S given intramuscularly, once or twice 56 days apart. Study outcomes and limitations: Vaccine and placebo groups showed comparable non-spike TCR breadth. Possibly, TCR breadth and depth analyses underestimated total T cell responses.

Turning to this clone: Its antigen is as yet unknown.

Documented treatment: over 15 received Ad26.COV2.S at low or high dose, single or two shots; roughly 5 received placebo; per-sample allocation not given. Collection of the samples took place on day 63 after the first injection of vaccine or placebo. CDR1 is DFQATT and CDR2 is SNEGSKA in the germline V gene (reference sequence). The CDR3 totals 14 residues. V was pared by 3 bases and J by 2 bases, with 4 bases of the junction left unmatched. Profiled with immunoSEQ multiplex PCR; TCRdb holds only in-frame clones, not every one. Of about 370,000 clones listed, 70% to 90% are singletons. This receptor was identified in a person between 18 and 60 years old who received the Ad26.COV2.S COVID-19 vaccine or a placebo. Sequenced here: peripheral blood, sampled in a trial of Ad26.COV2.S vaccine versus placebo. The chain couples TRBV20-1 to TRBJ2-3, with 8 bases that match TRBD2. CDR3 residues: CSASAGGNTDTQYF. CDR3 nucleotides: TGCAGTGCTAGTGCGGGGGGAAACACAGATACGCAGTATTTT.